The rows below give T cell receptor beta chains drawn from one sample of a study of blood T cell repertoires in COVID-19. The protocol was immunoSEQ multiplex PCR, while the TCRdb copy is restricted to in-frame clones and leaves out a portion. The sample shows 40,000 to 50,000 clones, roughly nine tenths of them seen only once. The sample consisted of peripheral blood. These receptors were collected from a human donor in a cohort sampled during active COVID-19. CDR3s include the opening cysteine and the closing phenylalanine or tryptophan. Each record gives: V gene, J gene, CDR3 protein.

>TRBV5-4|TRBJ2-5
CASSTGDRETQYF
>TRBV6-5|TRBJ2-2
CASSTSGLNTGELFF
>TRBV3-1/TRBV3-2|TRBJ2-7
CASSPSGGIYEQYF
>TRBV4-1|TRBJ2-7
CASSQVVAGVYEQYF
>TRBV20-1|TRBJ1-5
CSASTGTGQPQHF
>TRBV7-9|TRBJ2-2
CASSLEGQVNTGELFF
>TRBV7-9|TRBJ2-3
CASSLGGQLTDTQYF
>TRBV24-1|TRBJ2-3
CATSDPGGQGKYF
>TRBV5-5|TRBJ2-7
CASSLIQYEQYF
>TRBV7-9|TRBJ1-2
CASSAIKGTAYGYTF
>TRBV10-3|TRBJ1-2
CATQANYGYTF
>TRBV18|TRBJ2-3
CASSPFTSGSTDTQYF
>TRBV4-2|TRBJ1-1
CASSQDGDGRAGAFF
>TRBV19|TRBJ1-5
CASSPTGSHQPQHF
>TRBV29-1|TRBJ2-5
CSVGVGGYQETQYF
>TRBV2|TRBJ1-2
CASSPSPGTNYGYTF
>TRBV12-5|TRBJ1-2
CASGEQGARAYGYTF
>TRBV19|TRBJ2-7
CASSPMDRGGYEQYF
>TRBV5-4|TRBJ2-3
CASSLGLAGITDTQYF
>TRBV6-2/TRBV6-3|TRBJ1-5
CASSYGRPGQGLYSNQPQHF
>TRBV3-1/TRBV3-2|TRBJ2-7
CASSLWTETSYEQYF
>TRBV10-3|TRBJ1-2
CAIRPQGAENYGYTF
>TRBV9|TRBJ1-5
CASSVAGGNQPQHF
>TRBV5-1|TRBJ1-3
CASSPQGTGNTIYF
>TRBV5-1|TRBJ2-7
CASSLGGRGYYEQYF
>TRBV7-2|TRBJ1-5
CASSTSDRKPQHF
>TRBV4-1|TRBJ1-1
CASSQDWTGSTEAFF
>TRBV7-9|TRBJ2-5
CASSFLGETQYF
>TRBV21-1|TRBJ2-7
CASSVWARSDYEQYF
>TRBV10-1|TRBJ2-1
CASSDHGLTNEQFF
>TRBV4-1|TRBJ2-3
CASSQEWATGSTDTQYF
>TRBV25-1|TRBJ2-3
CASSTGDIASTDTQYF
>TRBV6-2/TRBV6-3|TRBJ2-5
CASSLEETQYF
>TRBV19|TRBJ1-1
CASSFGSRGMAFF
>TRBV24-1|TRBJ1-6
CAIGDSEGSYNSPLHF